A single sample is the source of the 16 T cell receptor beta chains below, sequenced in a study of identical twins (dated by TCRdb to 2016 to 2018). The library relied on 5' RACE. These reads were obtained on an Illumina HiSeq 2000. The public reads were reanalyzed by TCRdb: fastp trimming at Q25, MiXCR alignment, in-frame beta chains only. Rows are unified per CDR3 protein, each entry keeping the most common DNA and genes. In this sample the table shows 500,000 or so distinct CDR3 sequences, around 15% of which occur a single time. 0.98% of the sample is in the top ten clones. The same sample was also used in a study of yellow fever vaccine responses in identical twins.

The sequencing input was CD4+ T cells sorted from blood. These TCRs come from a woman between 18 and 30 years old in good health.

V usage is TRBV7-9 and J usage is TRBJ1-4, with D possibly TRBD1 on 5 matching bases. Germline values: CDR1 SEHNR, CDR2 FQNEAQ (reference sequence). V was clipped by 1 base and J by 0 bases, with 12 bases between them. The CDR3 has 17 amino acids. The CDR3 loop reads CASSLVQGLSTNEKLFF. For the CDR3, the DNA is TGTGCCAGCAGCTTAGTGCAGGGACTCTCAACTAATGAAAAACTGTTTTTT. The full variable domain, in which reference TRBV7-9 and TRBJ1-4 provide the parts outside the CDR3, is DTGVSQNPRHKITKRGQNVTFRCDPISEHNRLYWYRQTLGQGPEFLTYFQNEAQLEKSRLLSDRFSAERPKGSFSTLEIQRTEQGDSAMYLCASSLVQGLSTNEKLFFGSGTQLSVL.

This chain uses TRBV2 with TRBJ2-5; D remains ambiguous. Germline V gives CDR1 SNHLY, CDR2 FYNNEI. The CDR3 runs 14 residues. Between the trimmed V and J ends, which lost 6 bases and 2 bases, there was a span of 13 bases. CDR3 in amino acids: CASRVSLGQETQYF. The CDR3 DNA reads as TGTGCCAGCAGAGTCTCGTTAGGGCAAGAGACCCAGTACTTC. Filled out from reference TRBV2 and TRBJ2-5, the complete variable domain reads EPEVTQTPSHQVTQMGQEVILRCVPISNHLYFYWYRQILGQKVEFLVSFYNNEISEKSEIFDDQFSVERPDGSNFTLKIRSTKLEDSAMYFCASRVSLGQETQYFGPGTRLLVL.

This rearrangement joins TRBV2 to TRBJ2-4, with D possibly being TRBD1 (7 bases). Trimming shortened V by 8 bases and J by 14 bases, and 19 bases separated the two germline ends. CDR3 length: 12 residues. In germline, CDR1 is SNHLY, CDR2 FYNNEI. CDR3 sequence: CASFGGRGREYF. CDR3 nucleotide sequence: TGTGCCAGCTTCGGGGGAAGGGGGCGGGAGTACTTC.

The chain is built from TRBV28 and TRBJ2-2; 8 bases are a match to TRBD2. Germline values: CDR1 MDHEN, CDR2 SYDVKM. The J segment lost 1 base and the V segment lost 10 bases, leaving 2 bases of the junction unmatched. The CDR3 contains 13 residues. The CDR3 is CATLAGNTGELFF. The CDR3 DNA follows: TGTGCCACCCTAGCGGGGAACACCGGGGAGCTGTTTTTT.

The chain uses TRBV6-4 and TRBJ2-1; D gene uncertain. This CDR3 contains 16 residues. Germline loops: CDR1 MRHNA, CDR2 SNTAGT. V shed 0 bases and J shed 0 bases, with 9 bases lying between them. The DNA for the CDR3 is TGTGCCAGCAGTGACTCTTACAAGAGCTCCTACAATGAGCAGTTCTTC. Encoded protein: CASSDSYKSSYNEQFF.

This clonotype has just a few counts. The chain carries TRBV25-1 and TRBJ2-3; D uncertain. The germline V and J ends were trimmed by 2 bases and 2 bases, with 11 bases remaining between them. The CDR3 is 15 residues long. Germline V gene lookup returns CDR1 MGHDK and CDR2 SYGVNS. The CDR3 reads CASSESGSYTDTQYF. As DNA, the CDR3 is TGTGCCAGCAGTGAAAGTGGCAGCTACACAGATACGCAGTATTTT. The full variable domain, its missing parts supplied by reference TRBV25-1 and TRBJ2-3, is EADIYQTPRYLVIGTGKKITLECSQTMGHDKMYWYQQDPGMELHLIHYSYGVNSTEKGDLSSESTVSRIRTEHFPLTLESARPSHTSQYLCASSESGSYTDTQYFGPGTRLTVL.

CDR3 residues: CASSLDRAKNIQYF. The DNA of the CDR3 is TGTGCCAGCAGCTTGGACAGGGCCAAAAACATTCAGTACTTC. This chain connects TRBV7-2 to TRBJ2-4; 7 nucleotides agree with TRBD1. There are 14 residues in the CDR3. Germline CDR1 and CDR2: SGHTA and FQGNSA. V lost 3 bases to trimming and J lost 1 base; unmatched junction nucleotides: 0.

The V and J genes are TRBV7-8 and TRBJ2-1; 8 bases match TRBD1. J gave up 7 bases and V 1 base, and 12 bases lay outside the gene matches. Per the germline V gene, CDR1 is SGHVS and CDR2 is FQNEAQ. This CDR3 region has 17 residues. The CDR3 region is CASSLVSPGTGVNEQFF. The CDR3 nucleotides read TGTGCCAGCAGCTTAGTCTCCCCCGGGACAGGAGTAAATGAGCAGTTCTTC.

This clonotype was seen only a few times. V gene TRBV12-3 or TRBV12-4 combines with J gene TRBJ2-3, with D perhaps matching TRBD2 (5 bases). Trimming took off 3 bases at V and 3 bases at J, with 10 bases between the two ends. The CDR3 contains 14 residues. The CDR3 coding sequence is TGTGCCAGCAGTTTTAGGCCGGGAACAGATACGCAGTATTTT. Its protein is CASSFRPGTDTQYF.

This clonotype turned up a few times. The V call is TRBV12-3 or TRBV12-4, the J call TRBJ2-3; tentatively, D is TRBD1 (6 bases). The CDR3 covers 15 residues. Trimming left V 8 bases short and J 4 bases short, with 19 bases between. The CDR3 nucleotides read TGTGCCAGCGCCAAAGGCAGGGGAGTTGCAGATACGCAGTATTTT. This encodes CASAKGRGVADTQYF.

The V gene is TRBV10-3, the J gene TRBJ2-5; D might be TRBD1 or TRBD2, each matching 5 bases. The CDR3 spans 14 residues. V shed 6 bases and J shed 2 bases, with 13 bases lying between them. The germline CDR1 and CDR2 sequences are ENHRY and SYGVKD. CDR3 loop: CAIRGERGQETQYF. Here the CDR3 DNA reads TGTGCCATCAGGGGGGAGAGAGGGCAAGAGACCCAGTACTTC.

V is TRBV12-3 or TRBV12-4 and J is TRBJ1-2; 8 bases agree with TRBD1. V shed 8 bases and J 4 bases; nucleotides not matched to a gene: 9. The CDR3 runs to 14 residues. The CDR3 is CASSLDRVTYGYTF. The CDR3, as DNA: TGTGCCAGCTCATTGGACAGGGTCACCTATGGCTACACCTTC.

A few counts support this clonotype. This sequence joins TRBV9 and TRBJ2-2; no definite D call. This CDR3 comprises 16 residues. V shed 0 bases and J shed 4 bases, with 13 bases lying between them. Germline V gives CDR1 SGDLS, CDR2 YYNGEE. CDR3 in DNA: TGTGCCAGCAGCGTAGTCTCCAGTTCCGGCACCGGGGAGCTGTTTTTT. Amino acids: CASSVVSSSGTGELFF. The full variable domain, rest sourced from reference TRBV9 and TRBJ2-2, is DSGVTQTPKHLITATGQRVTLRCSPRSGDLSVYWYQQSLDQGLQFLIQYYNGEERAKGNILERFSAQQFPDLHSELNLSSLELGDSALYFCASSVVSSSGTGELFFGEGSRLTVL.

The chain combines TRBV20-1 with TRBJ2-1; D is ambiguous. The CDR3 covers 14 residues. V was pared by 0 bases and J by 7 bases, with 13 bases between. The germline CDR1 and CDR2 sequences are DFQATT and SNEGSKA (reference sequence). The CDR3 DNA reads TGCAGTGCTAGAGATGGTGTCGGGTCTAATGAGCAGTTCTTC. Translated, it gives CSARDGVGSNEQFF.

This clonotype was seen only a few times. The chain has TRBV29-1 and TRBJ2-7; TRBD2 might be the D (5 bases). V was cut by 7 bases and J by 7 bases, with 17 bases left in between. Per the germline V gene, CDR1 is SQVTM and CDR2 is ANQGSEA. This CDR3 spans 12 amino acids. The CDR3 loop is CSARGSSLEQYF. The CDR3 DNA reads TGCAGCGCCCGAGGGTCGAGTCTGGAGCAGTACTTC.

V is TRBV7-2 and J is TRBJ2-4; 7 bases agree with TRBD2. The CDR3 loop spans 15 amino acids. J gave up 10 bases and V 1 base, and 10 bases lay outside the gene matches. In germline, CDR1 is SGHTA, CDR2 FQGNSA. The CDR3 is CASSLELLGGSIQYF. CDR3 DNA: TGTGCCAGCAGCTTAGAGCTTCTGGGAGGGAGTATTCAGTACTTC.